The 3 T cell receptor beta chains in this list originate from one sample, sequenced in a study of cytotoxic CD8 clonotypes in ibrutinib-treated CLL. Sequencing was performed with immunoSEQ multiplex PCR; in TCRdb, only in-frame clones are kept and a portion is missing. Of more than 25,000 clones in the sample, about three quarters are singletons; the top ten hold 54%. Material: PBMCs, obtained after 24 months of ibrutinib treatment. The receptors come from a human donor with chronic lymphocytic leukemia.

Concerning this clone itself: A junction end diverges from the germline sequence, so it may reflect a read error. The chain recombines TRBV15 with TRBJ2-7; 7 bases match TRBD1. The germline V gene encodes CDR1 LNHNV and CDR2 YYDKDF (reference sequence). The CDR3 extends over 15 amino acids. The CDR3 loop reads CVTSRDRGRTYEQYF. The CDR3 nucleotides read TGTGTCACCAGCAGAGATAGGGGGCGAACCTACGAGCAGTACTTC.

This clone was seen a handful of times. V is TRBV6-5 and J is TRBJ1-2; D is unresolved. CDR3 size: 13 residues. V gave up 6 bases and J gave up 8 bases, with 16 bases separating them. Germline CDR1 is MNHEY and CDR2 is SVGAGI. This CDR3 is CASRLTTPGGYTF. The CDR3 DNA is TGTGCCAGCAGATTGACAACCCCGGGAGGCTACACCTTC.

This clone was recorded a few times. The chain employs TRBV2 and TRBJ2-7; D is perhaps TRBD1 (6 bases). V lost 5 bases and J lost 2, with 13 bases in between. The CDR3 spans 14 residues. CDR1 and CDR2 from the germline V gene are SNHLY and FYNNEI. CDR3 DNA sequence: TGTGCCAGCAGTCGGACAGTGGATCCCTACGAGCAGTACTTC. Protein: CASSRTVDPYEQYF.